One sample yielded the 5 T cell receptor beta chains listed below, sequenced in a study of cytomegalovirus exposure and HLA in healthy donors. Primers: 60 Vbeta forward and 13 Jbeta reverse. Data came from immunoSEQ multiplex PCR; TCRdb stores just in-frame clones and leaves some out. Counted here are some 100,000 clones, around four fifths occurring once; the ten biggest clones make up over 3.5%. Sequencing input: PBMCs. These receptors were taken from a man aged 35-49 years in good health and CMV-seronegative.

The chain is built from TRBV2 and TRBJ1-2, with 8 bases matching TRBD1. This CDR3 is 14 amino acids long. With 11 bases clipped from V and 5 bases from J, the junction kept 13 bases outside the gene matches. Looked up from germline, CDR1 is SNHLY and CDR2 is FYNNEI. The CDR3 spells CAGGGTGEPYGYTF. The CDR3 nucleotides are TGTGCCGGAGGGGGGACAGGAGAACCTTATGGCTACACCTTC. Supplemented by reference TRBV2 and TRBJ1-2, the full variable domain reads EPEVTQTPSHQVTQMGQEVILRCVPISNHLYFYWYRQILGQKVEFLVSFYNNEISEKSEIFDDQFSVERPDGSNFTLKIRSTKLEDSAMYFCAGGGTGEPYGYTFGSGTRLTVV.

For the CDR3, the DNA is TGCGCCAGCAGCCAAGCCCCCGGGAGCACAGATACGCAGTATTTT. Translation: CASSQAPGSTDTQYF. The chain carries TRBV4-1 and TRBJ2-3, with D unclear. CDR3 length: 15 amino acids. V was trimmed by 1 base and J by 0 bases, leaving 8 bases between them. Germline CDR1 MGHRA, CDR2 YSYEKL.

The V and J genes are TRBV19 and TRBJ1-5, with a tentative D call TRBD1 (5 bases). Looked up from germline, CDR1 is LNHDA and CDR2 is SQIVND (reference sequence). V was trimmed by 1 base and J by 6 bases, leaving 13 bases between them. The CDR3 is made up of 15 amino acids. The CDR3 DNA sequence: TGTGCCAGTAGTATAGTAAGAGGGACTGGTCAGCCCCAGCATTTT. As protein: CASSIVRGTGQPQHF.

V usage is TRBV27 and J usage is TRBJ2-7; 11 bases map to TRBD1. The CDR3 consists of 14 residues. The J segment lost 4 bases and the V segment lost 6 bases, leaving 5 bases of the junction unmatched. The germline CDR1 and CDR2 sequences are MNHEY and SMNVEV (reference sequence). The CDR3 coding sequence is TGTGCCAGCAGCTCCGGGACAGGGGGGTACGAGCAGTACTTC. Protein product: CASSSGTGGYEQYF.

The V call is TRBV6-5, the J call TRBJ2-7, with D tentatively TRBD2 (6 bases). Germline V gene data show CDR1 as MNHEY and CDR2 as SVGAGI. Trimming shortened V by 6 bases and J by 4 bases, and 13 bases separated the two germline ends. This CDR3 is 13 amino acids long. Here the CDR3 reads CASSPRGTYEQYF. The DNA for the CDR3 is TGTGCCAGCAGCCCCCGGGGGACTTACGAGCAGTACTTC.